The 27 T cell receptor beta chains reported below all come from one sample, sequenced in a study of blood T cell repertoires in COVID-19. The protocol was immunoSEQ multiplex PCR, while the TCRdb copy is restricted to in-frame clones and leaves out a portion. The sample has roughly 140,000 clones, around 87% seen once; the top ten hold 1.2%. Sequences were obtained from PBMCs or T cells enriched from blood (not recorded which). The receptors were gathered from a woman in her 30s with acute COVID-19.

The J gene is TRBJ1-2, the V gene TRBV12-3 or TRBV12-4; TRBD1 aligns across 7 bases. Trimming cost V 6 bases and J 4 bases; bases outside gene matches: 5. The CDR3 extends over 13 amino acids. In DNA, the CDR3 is TGTGCCAGCAGCAAGGGACAGCCCTATGGCTACACCTTC. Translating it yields CASSKGQPYGYTF.

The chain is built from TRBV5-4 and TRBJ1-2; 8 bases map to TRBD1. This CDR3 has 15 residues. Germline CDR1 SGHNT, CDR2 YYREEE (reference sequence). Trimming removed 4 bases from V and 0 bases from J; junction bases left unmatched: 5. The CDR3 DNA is TGTGCCAGCAGCCCCCGGGACAGGTCTAACTATGGCTACACCTTC. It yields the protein CASSPRDRSNYGYTF.

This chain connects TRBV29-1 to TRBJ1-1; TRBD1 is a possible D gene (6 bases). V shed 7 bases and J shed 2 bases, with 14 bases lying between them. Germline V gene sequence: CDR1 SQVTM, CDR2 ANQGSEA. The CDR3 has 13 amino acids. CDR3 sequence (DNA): TGCAGCGCCGAAACAGGGATAAACACTGAAGCTTTCTTT. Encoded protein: CSAETGINTEAFF. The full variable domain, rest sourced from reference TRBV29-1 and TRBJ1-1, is SAVISQKPSRDICQRGTSLTIQCQVDSQVTMMFWYRQQPGQSLTLIATANQGSEATYESGFVIDKFPISRPNLTFSTLTVSNMSPEDSSIYLCSAETGINTEAFFGQGTRLTVV.

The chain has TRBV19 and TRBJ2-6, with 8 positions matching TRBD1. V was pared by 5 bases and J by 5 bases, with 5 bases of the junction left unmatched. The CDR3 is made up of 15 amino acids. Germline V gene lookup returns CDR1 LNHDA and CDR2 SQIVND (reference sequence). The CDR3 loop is CASSDRGGWANVLTF. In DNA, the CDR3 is TGTGCCAGTAGTGACAGGGGAGGCTGGGCCAACGTCCTGACTTTC.

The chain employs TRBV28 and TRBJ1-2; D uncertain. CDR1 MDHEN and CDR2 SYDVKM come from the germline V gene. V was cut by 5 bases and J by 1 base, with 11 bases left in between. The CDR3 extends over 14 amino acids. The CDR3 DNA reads TGTGCCAGCAGTGTGGCCAGCGGTAACTATGGCTACACCTTC. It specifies CASSVASGNYGYTF.

The chain's CDR3 is CASSLALAGVNEQFF. In nucleotides, the CDR3 is TGCGCCAGCAGCTTGGCGTTAGCGGGAGTGAATGAGCAGTTCTTC. The rearrangement links TRBV5-1 to TRBJ2-1; the match to TRBD2 covers 9 bases. CDR3 size: 15 residues. Germline V gives CDR1 SGHRS, CDR2 YFSETQ. V was pared by 0 bases and J by 7 bases, with 5 bases of the junction left unmatched.

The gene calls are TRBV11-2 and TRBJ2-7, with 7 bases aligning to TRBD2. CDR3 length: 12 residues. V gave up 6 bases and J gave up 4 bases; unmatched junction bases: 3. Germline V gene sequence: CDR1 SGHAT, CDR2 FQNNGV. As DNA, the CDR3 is TGTGCCAGCAGTATGGGGGGGTACGAGCAGTACTTC. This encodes CASSMGGYEQYF.

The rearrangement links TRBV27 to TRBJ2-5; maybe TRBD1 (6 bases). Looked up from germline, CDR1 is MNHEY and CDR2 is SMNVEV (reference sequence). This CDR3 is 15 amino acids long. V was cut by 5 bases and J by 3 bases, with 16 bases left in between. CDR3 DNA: TGTGCCAGCAGTCCTGACTGGGGACACGAAGAGACCCAGTACTTC. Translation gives CASSPDWGHEETQYF.

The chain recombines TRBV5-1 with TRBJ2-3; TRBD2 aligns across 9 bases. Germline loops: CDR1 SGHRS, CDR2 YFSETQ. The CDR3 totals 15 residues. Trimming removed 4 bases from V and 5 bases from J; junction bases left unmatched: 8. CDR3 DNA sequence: TGCGCCAGCAGCCCGATGGCGGGAGGGGTAGATACGCAGTATTTT. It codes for CASSPMAGGVDTQYF.

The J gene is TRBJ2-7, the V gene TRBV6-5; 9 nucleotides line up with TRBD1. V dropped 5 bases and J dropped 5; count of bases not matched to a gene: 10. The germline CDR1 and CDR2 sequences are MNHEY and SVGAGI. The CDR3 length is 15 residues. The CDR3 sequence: CASSLTGGADHEQYF. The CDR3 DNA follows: TGTGCCAGCAGTCTTACAGGGGGCGCTGACCACGAGCAGTACTTC.

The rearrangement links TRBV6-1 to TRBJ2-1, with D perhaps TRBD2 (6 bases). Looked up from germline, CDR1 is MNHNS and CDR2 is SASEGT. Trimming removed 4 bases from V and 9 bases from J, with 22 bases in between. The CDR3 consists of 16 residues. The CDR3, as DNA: TGTGCCAGCAGTGGGGGAAGTAGTCCGGGAGAGGGTGAGCAGTTCTTC. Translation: CASSGGSSPGEGEQFF.

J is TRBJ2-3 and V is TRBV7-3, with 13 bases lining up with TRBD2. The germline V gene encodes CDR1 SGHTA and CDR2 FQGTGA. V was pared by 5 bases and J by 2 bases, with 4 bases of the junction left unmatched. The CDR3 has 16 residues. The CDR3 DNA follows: TGTGCCAGCAGCCCGGGACTAGCGGGAACCACAGATACGCAGTATTTT. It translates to CASSPGLAGTTDTQYF.

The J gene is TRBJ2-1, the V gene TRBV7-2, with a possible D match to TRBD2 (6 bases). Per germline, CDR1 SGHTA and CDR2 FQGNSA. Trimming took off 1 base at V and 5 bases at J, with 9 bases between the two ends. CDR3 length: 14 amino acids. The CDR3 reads CASSLGRTNNEQFF. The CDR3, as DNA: TGTGCCAGCAGCTTAGGTAGGACTAACAATGAGCAGTTCTTC.

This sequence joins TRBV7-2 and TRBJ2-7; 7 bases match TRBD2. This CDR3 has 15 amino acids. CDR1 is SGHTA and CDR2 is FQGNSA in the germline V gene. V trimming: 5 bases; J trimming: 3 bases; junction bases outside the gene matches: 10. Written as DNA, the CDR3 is TGTGCCAGCAGCCGGAGCGCGGGGGATAACTACGAGCAGTACTTC. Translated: CASSRSAGDNYEQYF.

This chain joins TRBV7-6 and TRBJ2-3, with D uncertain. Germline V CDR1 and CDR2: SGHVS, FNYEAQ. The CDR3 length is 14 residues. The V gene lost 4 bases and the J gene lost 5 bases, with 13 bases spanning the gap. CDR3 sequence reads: CASSSPSSGDTQYF. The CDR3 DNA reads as TGTGCCAGCAGCTCGCCATCGTCGGGAGATACGCAGTATTTT.

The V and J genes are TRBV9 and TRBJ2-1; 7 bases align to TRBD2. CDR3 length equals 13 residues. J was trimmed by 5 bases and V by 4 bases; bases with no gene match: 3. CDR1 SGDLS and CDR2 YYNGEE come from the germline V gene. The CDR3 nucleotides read TGTGCCAGCAGCAAAGCGGGGCACAATGAGCAGTTCTTC. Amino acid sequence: CASSKAGHNEQFF.

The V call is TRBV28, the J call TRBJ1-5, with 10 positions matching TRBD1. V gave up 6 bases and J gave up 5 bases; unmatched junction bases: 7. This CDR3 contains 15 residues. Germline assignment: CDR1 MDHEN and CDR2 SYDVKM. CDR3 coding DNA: TGTGCCAGCAGCGCCGCGACAGGGGGCGATCAGCCCCAGCATTTT. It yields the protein CASSAATGGDQPQHF. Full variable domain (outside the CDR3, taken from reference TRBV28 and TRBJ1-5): DVKVTQSSRYLVKRTGEKVFLECVQDMDHENMFWYRQDPGLGLRLIYFSYDVKMKEKGDIPEGYSVSREKKERFSLILESASTNQTSMYLCASSAATGGDQPQHFGDGTRLSIL.

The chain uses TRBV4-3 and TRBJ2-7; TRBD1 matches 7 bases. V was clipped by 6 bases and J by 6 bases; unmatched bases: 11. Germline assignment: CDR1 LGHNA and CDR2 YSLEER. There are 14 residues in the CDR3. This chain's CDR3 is CASRETGMAGEQYF. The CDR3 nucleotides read TGCGCCAGCAGGGAGACAGGGATGGCAGGCGAGCAGTACTTC.

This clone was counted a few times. The CDR3 loop reads CASSALREGRLDEQFF. CDR3 in DNA: TGTGCCAGCAGCGCACTCCGGGAGGGCCGTTTAGATGAGCAGTTCTTC. The chain recombines TRBV9 with TRBJ2-1; 8 bases match TRBD2. This CDR3 contains 16 residues. The germline V gene has CDR1 SGDLS and CDR2 YYNGEE. Losses at the gene ends were 3 bases for V and 8 bases for J; bases not matched to a gene: 13.

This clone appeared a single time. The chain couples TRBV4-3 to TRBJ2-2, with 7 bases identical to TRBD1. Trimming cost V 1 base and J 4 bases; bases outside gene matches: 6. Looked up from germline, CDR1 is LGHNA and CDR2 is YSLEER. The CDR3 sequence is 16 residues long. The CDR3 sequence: CASSQATGTVTGELFF. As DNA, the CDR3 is TGCGCCAGCAGCCAAGCCACCGGGACAGTCACCGGGGAGCTGTTTTTT.

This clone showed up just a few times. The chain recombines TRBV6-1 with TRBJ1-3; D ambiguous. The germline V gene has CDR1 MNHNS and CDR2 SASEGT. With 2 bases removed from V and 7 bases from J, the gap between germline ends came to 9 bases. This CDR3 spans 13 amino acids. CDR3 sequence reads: CASSELQANTIYF. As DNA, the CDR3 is TGTGCCAGCAGTGAACTTCAGGCGAACACCATATATTTT.

DNA of the CDR3: TGTGCTAGTGGTACCTCTAGCGGGGCTAAACTCGCCTACGAGCAGTACTTC. Its protein is CASGTSSGAKLAYEQYF. The chain recombines TRBV12-5 with TRBJ2-7, with TRBD2 identical over 9 bases. This CDR3 spans 17 amino acids. V shed 5 bases and J 2 bases; nucleotides not matched to a gene: 13. The germline CDR1 and CDR2 sequences are LGHNT and FRNRAP.

As DNA, the CDR3 is TGTGCCAGCATTCAGGGGGCAGGACAGCCCCAGCATTTT. Encoded protein: CASIQGAGQPQHF. The chain employs TRBV6-1 and TRBJ1-5; 8 positions match TRBD1. The CDR3 extends over 13 amino acids. Looked up from germline, CDR1 is MNHNS and CDR2 is SASEGT. V trimming: 7 bases; J trimming: 7 bases; junction bases outside the gene matches: 6.

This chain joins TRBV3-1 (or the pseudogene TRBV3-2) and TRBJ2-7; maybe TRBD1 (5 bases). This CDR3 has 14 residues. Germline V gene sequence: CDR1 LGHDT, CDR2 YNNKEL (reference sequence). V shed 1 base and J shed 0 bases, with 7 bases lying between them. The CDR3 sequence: CASSQGGNSYEQYF. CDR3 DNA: TGTGCCAGCAGCCAAGGGGGCAACTCCTACGAGCAGTACTTC.

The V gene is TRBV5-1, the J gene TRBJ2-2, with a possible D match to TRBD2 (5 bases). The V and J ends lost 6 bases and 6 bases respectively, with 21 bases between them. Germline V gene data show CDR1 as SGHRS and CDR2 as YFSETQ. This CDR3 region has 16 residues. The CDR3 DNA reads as TGCGCCAGCACCACGACTATGCAGCTGTCGGCCGGGGAGCTGTTTTTT. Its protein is CASTTTMQLSAGELFF.

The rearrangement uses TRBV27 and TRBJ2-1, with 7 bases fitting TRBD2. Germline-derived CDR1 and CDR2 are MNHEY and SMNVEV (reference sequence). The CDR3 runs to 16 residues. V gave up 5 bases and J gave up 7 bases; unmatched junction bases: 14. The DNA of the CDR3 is TGTGCCAGCAGTCCGCGACTCGGACTAGGTGGAAATGAGCAGTTCTTC. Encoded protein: CASSPRLGLGGNEQFF.

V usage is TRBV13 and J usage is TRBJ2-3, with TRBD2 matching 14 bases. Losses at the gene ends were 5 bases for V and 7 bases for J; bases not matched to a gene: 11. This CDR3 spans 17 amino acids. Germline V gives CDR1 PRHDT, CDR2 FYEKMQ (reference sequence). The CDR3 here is CASSLDGTSGSWNTQYF. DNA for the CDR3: TGTGCCAGCAGCCTAGACGGGACTAGCGGGAGTTGGAATACGCAGTATTTT.